This TCR beta chain was recorded in a study of cytomegalovirus exposure and HLA in healthy donors. The PCR contained 60 Vbeta and 13 Jbeta primers. The protocol was immunoSEQ multiplex PCR, while the TCRdb copy is restricted to in-frame clones and leaves out a portion. The data show around 92,000 clones, about 84% seen once. The sample comprised PBMCs. The clonotype comes from a man between 18 and 35 years old in good health and CMV-seronegative.

Here the CDR3 reads CAISGRLAGGVNLNEQFF. The CDR3 nucleotides are TGTGCCATCAGTGGGAGACTAGCGGGGGGGGTTAACCTTAATGAGCAGTTCTTC. V is TRBV10-3 and J is TRBJ2-1, with TRBD2 matching 14 bases. CDR3 size: 18 residues. Per the germline V gene, CDR1 is ENHRY and CDR2 is SYGVKD. The V and J ends lost 4 bases and 7 bases, in that order; junction bases with no gene match: 12.